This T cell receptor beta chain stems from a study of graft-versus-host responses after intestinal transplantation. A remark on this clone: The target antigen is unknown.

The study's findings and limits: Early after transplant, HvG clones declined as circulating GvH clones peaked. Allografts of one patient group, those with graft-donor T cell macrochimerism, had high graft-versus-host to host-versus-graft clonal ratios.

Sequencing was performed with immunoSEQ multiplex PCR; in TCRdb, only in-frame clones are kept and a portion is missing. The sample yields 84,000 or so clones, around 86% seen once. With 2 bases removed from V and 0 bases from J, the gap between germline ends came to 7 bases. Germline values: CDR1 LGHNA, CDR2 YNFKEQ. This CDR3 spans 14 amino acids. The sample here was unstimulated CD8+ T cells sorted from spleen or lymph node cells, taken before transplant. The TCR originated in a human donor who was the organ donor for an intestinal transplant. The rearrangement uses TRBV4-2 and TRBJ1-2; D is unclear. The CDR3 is CASSQTDANYGYTF. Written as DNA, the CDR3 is TGTGCCAGCAGCCAAACAGACGCTAACTATGGCTACACCTTC.